This T cell receptor (beta chain) was captured in a study of T-cell memory formation after mild COVID-19. Study information: Clusters of TCRs were largely donor specific.

UMIs and sample barcodes were carried by the TCR alpha and TCR beta cDNA libraries that 5'RACE produced using constant-segment primers. TCRdb processed the 5' RACE reads anew with MiXCR; each CDR3 protein has one entry. Among about 470,000 distinct CDR3 sequences listed, nearly 25% were seen once. The study's findings and limits: Clones that contracted from day 15 to 85 had balanced CD4/CD8; later expanders were CD4+ biased. CD4+ clones that contracted lay mainly in CM and EM; CD8+ ones lay in EMRA.

On this clonotype: Its cognate antigen is unknown.

The CDR3 sequence is 13 residues long. Trimming shortened V by 4 bases and J by 0 bases, and 6 bases separated the two germline ends. The origin of this receptor is an adult woman who had mild COVID-19 (a few samples of this study predate the infection). Cell type and time point are not known. V and J are TRBV12-3 or TRBV12-4 and TRBJ1-1; no reliable D call. The sequencing input was PBMCs or a T cell subset sorted from them (not recorded which). Here the CDR3 reads CASSSPLNTEAFF. For the CDR3, the DNA is TGTGCCAGCAGTTCACCGCTGAACACTGAAGCTTTCTTT.